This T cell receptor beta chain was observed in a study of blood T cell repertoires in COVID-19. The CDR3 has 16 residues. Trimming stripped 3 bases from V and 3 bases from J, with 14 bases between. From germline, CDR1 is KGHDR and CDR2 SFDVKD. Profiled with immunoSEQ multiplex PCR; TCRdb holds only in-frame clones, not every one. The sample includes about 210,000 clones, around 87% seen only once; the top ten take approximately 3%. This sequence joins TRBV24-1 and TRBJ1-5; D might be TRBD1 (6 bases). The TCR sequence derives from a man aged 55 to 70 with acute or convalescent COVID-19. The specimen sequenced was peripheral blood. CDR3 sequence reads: CATSDAAGVSNQPQHF. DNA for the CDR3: TGTGCCACCAGTGATGCCGCAGGGGTTTCCAATCAGCCCCAGCATTTT.